One sample yielded the 22 T cell receptor beta chains listed below, sequenced in a study of T-cell reconstitution after alpha-beta-depleted transplantation in children. The authors prepared the TCRbeta library with unique molecular identifiers. TCRdb processed the PCR reads anew with MiXCR; each CDR3 protein has one entry. The sample carries 580,000 or so distinct CDR3 sequences, about 23% recorded once. Sequences were derived from PBMCs, mostly from graft donor cells, sampled 360 days after TCRalphabeta/CD19-depleted stem cell transplant. These receptor sequences come from a boy under three years old who had a stem cell transplant for acute myeloid leukemia, so the T cells may come from the graft donor.

This clonotype was counted only a few times. The gene calls are TRBV28 and TRBJ1-2; 8 bases are shared with TRBD1. The length of the CDR3 is 15 residues. The germline gives CDR1 MDHEN, CDR2 SYDVKM. V lost 3 bases and J lost 7; bases outside the gene matches: 10. The CDR3 coding sequence is TGTGCCAGCAGTTTTCCCGGTGGACAGGGTCGTGGCTACACCTTC. This sequence encodes CASSFPGGQGRGYTF.

This clonotype showed up just a few times. The J gene is TRBJ2-3, the V gene TRBV11-3; D is possibly TRBD1 (7 bases). The CDR3 runs to 16 residues. Between the trimmed V and J ends, which lost 0 bases and 6 bases, there was a span of 16 bases. Germline V gene data show CDR1 as SGHNT and CDR2 as YENEEA. The CDR3 bases are TGTGCCAGCAGCTTAGATCCCGCCAGGGGGGCGGATACGCAGTATTTT. Encoded protein: CASSLDPARGADTQYF.

CDR3: CSVRDGTDQPQHF. For the CDR3, the DNA is TGCAGCGTGAGGGATGGGACGGATCAGCCCCAGCATTTT. V is TRBV29-1 and J is TRBJ1-5, with D possibly matching TRBD1 (5 bases). This CDR3 region has 13 residues. Germline loops: CDR1 SQVTM, CDR2 ANQGSEA. Trimming removed 6 bases at V and 5 bases at J, with 14 bases between.

The CDR3 coding sequence is TGTGCCAGCAGTGAACGGGGCCCCTACTCTGGGGCCAACGTCCTGACTTTC. Amino acid sequence: CASSERGPYSGANVLTF. The V and J genes are TRBV2 and TRBJ2-6, with D tentatively TRBD1 or TRBD2 (5 bases each). This CDR3 region has 17 residues. V dropped 2 bases and J dropped 0 bases, with 11 bases sitting between them. From germline, CDR1 is SNHLY and CDR2 FYNNEI.

The chain uses TRBV7-9 and TRBJ2-4; 8 bases are a match to TRBD2. Per germline, CDR1 SEHNR and CDR2 FQNEAQ (reference sequence). V trimming: 4 bases; J trimming: 8 bases; junction bases outside the gene matches: 13. The CDR3 has 16 amino acids. CDR3 loop: CASSSPRGGLDDIQYF. Here the CDR3 DNA reads TGTGCCAGCAGCTCCCCCCGGGGGGGCCTGGACGACATTCAGTACTTC.

This chain links TRBV29-1 with TRBJ2-3, with D unresolved. Germline V gene sequence: CDR1 SQVTM, CDR2 ANQGSEA. V lost 2 bases, J lost 0 bases, and 9 bases lay in between. This CDR3 contains 14 residues. The CDR3 DNA is TGCAGCGTTGAAAGGCCGCCTAGCACAGATACGCAGTATTTT. It yields the protein CSVERPPSTDTQYF.

This clonotype has a handful of counts. The CDR3 nucleotides are TGTGCCACCAGGGCCCCTGAGGGAGGAGGGACCCAGTACTTC. Translated: CATRAPEGGGTQYF. This rearrangement joins TRBV15 to TRBJ2-5; possibly TRBD2 for D (6 bases). V was clipped by 6 bases and J by 7 bases, with 18 bases between them. The CDR3 loop spans 14 amino acids. Looked up from germline, CDR1 is LNHNV and CDR2 is YYDKDF (reference sequence).

This clonotype was counted at least ten times. The V gene is TRBV30, the J gene TRBJ2-1, with D perhaps matching TRBD1 or TRBD2 (5 bases each). Per germline, CDR1 GTSNPN and CDR2 SVGIG (reference sequence). V was trimmed by 3 bases and J by 8 bases, leaving 20 bases between them. CDR3 length: 15 residues. The CDR3 bases are TGTGCCTGGAGGTCCGGTGGGGGAGTCATCGATGAGCAGTTCTTC. It specifies CAWRSGGGVIDEQFF.

The chain has TRBV28 and TRBJ2-7, with D possibly being TRBD1 (5 bases). Trimming stripped 4 bases from V and 0 bases from J, with 16 bases between. Germline V gene data show CDR1 as MDHEN and CDR2 as SYDVKM. The CDR3 totals 16 residues. CDR3 amino acids: CASSSSGFPSSYEQYV. The CDR3 DNA follows: TGTGCCAGCAGTTCCTCAGGGTTTCCGAGCTCCTACGAGCAGTACGTC.

J is TRBJ2-5 and V is TRBV9, with TRBD2 identical over 7 bases. There are 14 residues in the CDR3. The V segment lost 6 bases and the J segment 5 bases; nucleotides outside the gene matches: 10. Germline-derived CDR1 and CDR2 are SGDLS and YYNGEE. CDR3 region: CASNEGLAAETQYF. In nucleotides, the CDR3 is TGTGCCAGCAACGAGGGGCTAGCGGCGGAGACCCAGTACTTC.

This clonotype was seen ten or more times. The chain couples TRBV5-1 to TRBJ1-2, with D uncertain. The CDR3 is 16 residues long. From germline, CDR1 is SGHRS and CDR2 YFSETQ. V lost 0 bases and J lost 5, with 17 bases in between. The CDR3: CASSLDPWGVKYGYTF. The DNA for the CDR3 is TGCGCCAGCAGCTTGGACCCTTGGGGAGTTAAATATGGCTACACCTTC.

This clonotype was recorded many times. This chain connects TRBV12-3 or TRBV12-4 to TRBJ1-6, with D uncertain. Trimming pared 3 bases from V and 8 bases from J, leaving 11 bases between. The CDR3 covers 14 residues. The CDR3 reads CASSFGRLDSPLHF. The CDR3, as DNA: TGTGCCAGCAGTTTTGGTCGGCTAGATTCACCCCTCCACTTT.

The table lists this clonotype with a few counts. The J gene is TRBJ2-7, the V gene TRBV6-2 or TRBV6-3, with D possibly called TRBD1 or TRBD2 (5 bases each). CDR1 and CDR2 from the germline V gene are MNHEY and SVGEGT. V was pared by 7 bases and J by 3 bases, with 16 bases between. This CDR3 has 14 residues. The CDR3 DNA reads as TGTGCCAGCACCTTGGGGACGGACATCTACGAGCAGTACTTC. Its translation: CASTLGTDIYEQYF.

This chain joins TRBV6-1 and TRBJ2-5; D remains unclear. Trimming took 5 bases from V and 5 from J, leaving 12 bases between them. CDR1 and CDR2 from the germline V gene are MNHNS and SASEGT. There are 13 residues in the CDR3. DNA for the CDR3: TGTGCCAGCAGTACCCCACTGGGGGAGACCCAGTACTTC. Protein: CASSTPLGETQYF.

This clonotype was detected ten times or more. V is TRBV6-5 and J is TRBJ2-7; no clear D gene. Germline loops: CDR1 MNHEY, CDR2 SVGAGI. V was clipped by 2 bases and J by 5 bases, with 16 bases between them. This CDR3 spans 15 amino acids. The CDR3: CASSYRTGVFHEQYF. CDR3 nucleotides: TGTGCCAGCAGTTACCGGACGGGTGTTTTCCACGAGCAGTACTTC.

This chain connects TRBV29-1 to TRBJ1-1; a possible D gene is TRBD1 (5 bases). The length of the CDR3 is 14 residues. The V gene lost 7 bases and the J gene lost 1 base, with 16 bases spanning the gap. The V gene's germline CDR1 is SQVTM and CDR2 ANQGSEA. The CDR3 DNA reads TGCAGCGGATTCCTGGGCAGGGCGAACACTGAAGCTTTCTTT. Its translation: CSGFLGRANTEAFF.

The chain's CDR3 is CSARALGTGNTGELFF. CDR3 DNA: TGCAGTGCTAGGGCTTTGGGGACAGGGAACACCGGGGAGCTGTTTTTT. The V gene is TRBV20-1, the J gene TRBJ2-2; 8 bases align to TRBD1. The germline V gene has CDR1 DFQATT and CDR2 SNEGSKA (reference sequence). V lost 3 bases to trimming and J lost 1 base; unmatched junction nucleotides: 7. The CDR3 is 16 amino acids.

The rearrangement uses TRBV29-1 and TRBJ2-2; 10 positions match TRBD1. V lost 6 bases, J lost 3 bases, and 7 bases stayed unmatched. The germline CDR1 and CDR2 sequences are SQVTM and ANQGSEA. The CDR3 covers 15 residues. Here the CDR3 reads CSVSRTGGYTGELFF. The CDR3 DNA reads TGCAGCGTCTCCCGGACAGGGGGTTACACCGGGGAGCTGTTTTTT.

This clonotype was seen at least ten times. The chain links TRBV7-3 to TRBJ2-2, with 12 bases fitting TRBD1. The germline CDR1 and CDR2 sequences are SGHTA and FQGTGA. CDR3 length: 17 residues. Trimming took 0 bases from V and 5 from J; bases not matched to a gene: 4. CDR3 in DNA: TGTGCCAGCAGCTTAACCCGGGACAGGGGGCAGACCGGGGAGCTGTTTTTT. This codes for CASSLTRDRGQTGELFF.

There are many counts of this clonotype. The rearrangement joins TRBV5-1 to TRBJ2-5; D may be TRBD1 (6 bases). CDR3 length: 16 residues. CDR1 SGHRS and CDR2 YFSETQ come from the germline V gene. V was trimmed by 4 bases and J by 1 base, leaving 17 bases between them. CDR3 sequence: CASSPEPRTVQETQYF. Here the CDR3 DNA reads TGCGCCAGCAGCCCAGAACCCCGGACAGTCCAAGAGACCCAGTACTTC. Supplemented by reference TRBV5-1 and TRBJ2-5, the full variable domain reads KAGVTQTPRYLIKTRGQQVTLSCSPISGHRSVSWYQQTPGQGLQFLFEYFSETQRNKGNFPGRFSGRQFSNSRSEMNVSTLELGDSALYLCASSPEPRTVQETQYFGPGTRLLVL.

This chain uses TRBV7-6 with TRBJ2-7; weak D call: TRBD1 (5 bases). Trimming shortened V by 5 bases and J by 5 bases, and 13 bases separated the two germline ends. This CDR3 contains 13 residues. Germline V lookup: CDR1 SGHVS, CDR2 FNYEAQ. CDR3 sequence reads: CASSLLQGDEQYF. In DNA form, the CDR3 reads TGTGCCAGCAGCCTCCTACAAGGGGACGAGCAGTACTTC. The full variable domain, completed using reference TRBV7-6 and TRBJ2-7, is GAGVSQSPRYKVTKRGQDVALRCDPISGHVSLYWYRQALGQGPEFLTYFNYEAQQDKSGLPNDRFSAERPEGSISTLTIQRTEQRDSAMYRCASSLLQGDEQYFGPGTRLTVT.

This clonotype was observed at least ten times. The rearrangement links TRBV7-2 to TRBJ2-3; the D gene could be TRBD1 or TRBD2 (6 bases each). The CDR3 consists of 16 residues. The V gene's germline CDR1 is SGHTA and CDR2 FQGNSA. V was pared by 1 base and J by 2 bases, with 13 bases between. CDR3 amino acids: CASSLVRGAPTDTQYF. The CDR3 DNA reads as TGTGCCAGCAGCTTAGTAAGGGGGGCCCCCACAGATACGCAGTATTTT.